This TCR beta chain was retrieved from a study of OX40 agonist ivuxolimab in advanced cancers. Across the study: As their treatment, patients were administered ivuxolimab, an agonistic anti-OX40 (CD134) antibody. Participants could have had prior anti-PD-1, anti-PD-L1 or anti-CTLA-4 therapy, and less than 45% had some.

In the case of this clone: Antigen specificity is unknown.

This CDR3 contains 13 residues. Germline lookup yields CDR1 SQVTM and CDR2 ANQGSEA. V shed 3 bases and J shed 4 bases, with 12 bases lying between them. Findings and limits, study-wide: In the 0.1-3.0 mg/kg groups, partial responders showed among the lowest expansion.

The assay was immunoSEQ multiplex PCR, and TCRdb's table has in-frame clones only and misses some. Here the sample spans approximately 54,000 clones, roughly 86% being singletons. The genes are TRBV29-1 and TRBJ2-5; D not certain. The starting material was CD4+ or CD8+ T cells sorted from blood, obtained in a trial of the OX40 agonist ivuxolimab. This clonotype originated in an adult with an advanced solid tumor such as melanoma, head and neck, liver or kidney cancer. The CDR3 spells CSVEVVVGETQYF. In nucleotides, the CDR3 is TGCAGCGTTGAGGTCGTAGTGGGAGAGACCCAGTACTTC. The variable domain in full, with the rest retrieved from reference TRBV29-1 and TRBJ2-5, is SAVISQKPSRDICQRGTSLTIQCQVDSQVTMMFWYRQQPGQSLTLIATANQGSEATYESGFVIDKFPISRPNLTFSTLTVSNMSPEDSSIYLCSVEVVVGETQYFGPGTRLLVL.